Sequencing of this T cell receptor (beta chain) was carried out in a study of T-cell memory formation after mild COVID-19. TCRdb called the 5' RACE reads again in MiXCR, with one record for every CDR3 protein. The sample records 550,000 to 600,000 distinct CDR3 sequences, about 20% being singletons. The CDR3 contains 13 residues. Per germline, CDR1 KGHDR and CDR2 SFDVKD. V was shortened by 5 bases and J by 8 bases, with 14 bases between the two germline ends. The study, taken as a whole, reports: Day 15 to 85 contracting clones showed balanced CD4/CD8; later expanders leaned CD4+.

Turning to this clonotype: Its antigen remains unknown.

The sequence came from an adult woman who had mild COVID-19 (a few samples of this study predate the infection). Cell type and time point are not known. V gene TRBV24-1 combines with J gene TRBJ1-2; D is unresolved. Material for sequencing was PBMCs or a T cell subset sorted from them (not recorded which). The chain's CDR3 is CATSASEASGYTF. The CDR3 nucleotides are TGTGCCACCAGTGCCTCTGAGGCATCGGGCTACACCTTC.